What follows describes a single TCR beta chain. Germline CDR1 MNHEY, CDR2 SVGAGI. The CDR3 extends over 14 amino acids. Trimming pared 4 bases from V and 3 bases from J, leaving 13 bases between. This record belongs to a study of blood T cell repertoires in COVID-19. In the authors' workflow: Amplification of reference gene primers was used by the study to estimate nucleated cell counts. The table came from immunoSEQ multiplex PCR; TCRdb's copy has only in-frame clones and leaves some out. That table supplies the V and J calls and clone size; D and trimming were determined from the DNA. This table has about 24,000 clones, around 86% appearing once.

This sequence joins TRBV6-5 and TRBJ2-7, with D perhaps TRBD1 (6 bases). The source material was peripheral blood. This receptor was obtained from a human donor in a cohort sampled during active COVID-19. CDR3: CASSSDGQFYEQYF. The DNA for the CDR3 is TGTGCCAGCAGTTCCGATGGACAGTTCTACGAGCAGTACTTC.